Shown below are 25 T cell receptor beta chains from a single sample sequenced in a study of B cell selection in AIRE deficiency (dated by TCRdb to about 2019). Regulatory T cells were sorted as CD4+CD25hiCD127low/negative cells. The method behind the library was the immunoSEQ multiplex PCR assay. TCRdb provides this immuneACCESS table in a form limited to in-frame rearrangements. Some clones are lacking; in checked studies, under half of them reflect an unresolved V gene, and why the rest are absent is not known. The sample table lists 5,000 or so clones, 87% of them with a count of one. Clones ranked in the top ten supply less than 3.5% of the sample. Sequencing was performed on Tregs sorted from PBMCs. Receptors originate from a human donor with AIRE deficiency.

The chain recombines TRBV5-1 with TRBJ1-1; D uncertain. Germline loops: CDR1 SGHRS, CDR2 YFSETQ. V dropped 0 bases and J dropped 1 base, with 7 bases sitting between them. There are 14 residues in the CDR3. The CDR3 loop is CASSLVAGNTEAFF. The CDR3 DNA is TGCGCCAGCAGCTTGGTGGCCGGGAACACTGAAGCTTTCTTT.

V and J are TRBV6-1 and TRBJ2-7; D is ambiguous. V lost 1 base, J lost 1 base, and 14 bases lay in between. Germline V lookup: CDR1 MNHNS, CDR2 SASEGT. The CDR3 is 16 amino acids. In nucleotides, the CDR3 is TGTGCCAGCAGTGAAGGGATCTGGCAGACTTCCTACGAGCAGTACTTC. It is translated as CASSEGIWQTSYEQYF.

The rearrangement links TRBV7-9 to TRBJ2-2; TRBD1 might be the D (5 bases). V dropped 6 bases and J dropped 11 bases, with 19 bases sitting between them. CDR3 length: 14 amino acids. Germline CDR1 reads SEHNR; CDR2 reads FQNEAQ (reference sequence). Here the CDR3 reads CASSIPIGQGELFF. CDR3 nucleotide sequence: TGTGCCAGCAGTATTCCAATCGGACAAGGCGAGCTGTTTTTT.

The chain carries TRBV11-2 and TRBJ2-4; 10 nucleotides match TRBD2. The trim removed 5 bases at V and 4 bases at J, leaving 2 bases unmatched. Germline-derived CDR1 and CDR2 are SGHAT and FQNNGV. The CDR3 runs to 14 residues. The CDR3 reads CASSQGLAKNIQYF. As DNA, the CDR3 is TGTGCCAGCAGCCAGGGACTAGCGAAAAACATTCAGTACTTC.

The chain uses TRBV30 and TRBJ2-3; D remains unclear. The CDR3 has 13 amino acids. The V end lost 4 bases, the J end lost 5 bases, and 13 bases lay between the germline ends. Germline loops: CDR1 GTSNPN, CDR2 SVGIG (reference sequence). Written as DNA, the CDR3 is TGTGCCTGGACCCGGGTTAGAAGAGATACGCAGTATTTT. This sequence encodes CAWTRVRRDTQYF.

The rearrangement uses TRBV18 and TRBJ1-2; TRBD1 might be the D (5 bases). This CDR3 spans 13 amino acids. V was pared by 3 bases and J by 3 bases, with 8 bases between. Per the germline V gene, CDR1 is KGHSH and CDR2 is LQKENI. In DNA, the CDR3 is TGTGCCAGCTCACCCCGGGGGGACTATGGCTACACCTTC. Amino acids: CASSPRGDYGYTF.

The V gene is TRBV5-6, the J gene TRBJ1-6; D call uncertain. Deletions cut 6 bases from V and 3 bases from J, with 7 bases between. From germline, CDR1 is SGHDT and CDR2 YYEEEE. This CDR3 has 13 residues. The CDR3 DNA is TGTGCCAGCACGGATGACTATAATTCACCCCTCCACTTT. Protein sequence: CASTDDYNSPLHF.

The V gene is TRBV11-3, the J gene TRBJ2-2; 7 nucleotides line up with TRBD1. J lost 3 bases, V lost 3 bases, and 4 bases had no gene match. CDR3 length: 15 amino acids. Germline CDR1 SGHNT, CDR2 YENEEA. The CDR3 DNA follows: TGTGCCAGCAGCTTGACAGGGCGGGACACCGGGGAGCTGTTTTTT. The encoded protein is CASSLTGRDTGELFF.

In its sample, this clone was seen once. The rearrangement links TRBV11-3 to TRBJ1-4; 7 bases align to TRBD1. The germline V gene encodes CDR1 SGHNT and CDR2 YENEEA. CDR3 length: 15 amino acids. The V segment lost 3 bases and the J segment 7 bases; nucleotides outside the gene matches: 8. CDR3 DNA sequence: TGTGCCAGCAGCTTGCAGGGGGGCGCGTCTGAAAAACTGTTTTTT. This sequence encodes CASSLQGGASEKLFF.

The rearrangement joins TRBV6-5 to TRBJ2-7; the D is unclear. The germline V and J ends were trimmed by 6 bases and 2 bases, with 11 bases remaining between them. The V gene's germline CDR1 is MNHEY and CDR2 SVGAGI. CDR3 length equals 13 residues. The CDR3 bases are TGTGCCAGCAGGAACCGGGCCACCTACGAGCAGTACTTC. Protein: CASRNRATYEQYF.

The rearrangement links TRBV6-1 to TRBJ2-1, with D possibly matching TRBD1 (6 bases). The CDR3 runs to 12 residues. Germline CDR1 is MNHNS and CDR2 is SASEGT. V lost 10 bases to trimming and J lost 3 bases, with 10 bases between them. The CDR3 DNA is TGTGCCACACAGGGTTTCTACAATGAGCAGTTCTTC. Its translation: CATQGFYNEQFF.

CDR3 in amino acids: CASSRNGEMGRYQPQHF. CDR3 DNA sequence: TGTGCCAGTAGCCGGAATGGGGAGATGGGAAGGTATCAGCCCCAGCATTTT. The rearrangement joins TRBV19 to TRBJ1-5; no firm D call. This CDR3 region has 17 residues. Germline lookup yields CDR1 LNHDA and CDR2 SQIVND (reference sequence). V dropped 6 bases and J dropped 5 bases, with 23 bases sitting between them. Supplemented by reference TRBV19 and TRBJ1-5, the full variable domain reads DGGITQSPKYLFRKEGQNVTLSCEQNLNHDAMYWYRQDPGQGLRLIYYSQIVNDFQKGDIAEGYSVSREKKESFPLTVTSAQKNPTAFYLCASSRNGEMGRYQPQHFGDGTRLSIL.

The chain recombines TRBV7-2 with TRBJ1-3; D call uncertain. Trimming stripped 8 bases from V and 4 bases from J, with 15 bases between. The CDR3 is made up of 14 amino acids. Germline V lookup: CDR1 SGHTA, CDR2 FQGNSA. The CDR3 bases are TGTGCCAGCGGCTCCCGGTCGGGCGGAAACACCATATATTTT. Its protein is CASGSRSGGNTIYF.

The CDR3 DNA reads as TGTGCCAGCTCACCACCGGGTCAAACTTACAATGAGCAGTTCTTC. Amino acids: CASSPPGQTYNEQFF. V and J are TRBV18 and TRBJ2-1; D unclear. Germline V gives CDR1 KGHSH, CDR2 LQKENI. CDR3 length: 15 residues. Trimming left V 0 bases short and J 4 bases short, with 10 bases between. The entire variable domain, with the rest obtained from reference TRBV18 and TRBJ2-1, is as follows: NAGVMQNPRHLVRRRGQEARLRCSPMKGHSHVYWYRQLPEEGLKFMVYLQKENIIDESGMPKERFSAEFPKEGPSILRIQQVVRGDSAAYFCASSPPGQTYNEQFFGPGTRLTVL.

The V gene is TRBV7-2, the J gene TRBJ1-1, with a possible D match to TRBD1 (5 bases). This CDR3 contains 14 residues. Trimming cost V 1 base and J 11 bases, with 17 bases left between them. Germline loops: CDR1 SGHTA, CDR2 FQGNSA. The CDR3 sequence: CASSLVFFGGGAFF. CDR3 bases: TGTGCCAGCAGCTTAGTCTTTTTCGGGGGTGGCGCTTTCTTT.

The chain joins TRBV7-2 to TRBJ2-7, with D possibly matching TRBD1 (7 bases). Germline V gene lookup returns CDR1 SGHTA and CDR2 FQGNSA. V was trimmed by 6 bases and J by 1 base, leaving 13 bases between them. CDR3 length: 14 amino acids. The CDR3 sequence is CASRSPGGSYEQYF. The DNA of the CDR3 is TGTGCCAGCAGGTCACCAGGGGGGTCCTACGAGCAGTACTTC.

This chain uses TRBV6-1 with TRBJ2-5; tentative D call: TRBD1 (6 bases). The CDR3 has 15 amino acids. The V gene's germline CDR1 is MNHNS and CDR2 SASEGT. Trimming stripped 7 bases from V and 2 bases from J, with 17 bases between. CDR3 bases: TGTGCCAGCATAAGAACAGGGCACCAGCAAGAGACCCAGTACTTC. Protein sequence: CASIRTGHQQETQYF.

This chain joins TRBV5-1 and TRBJ2-5; 7 bases are shared with TRBD2. This CDR3 is 14 amino acids long. The germline V gene encodes CDR1 SGHRS and CDR2 YFSETQ. V trimming: 4 bases; J trimming: 2 bases; junction bases outside the gene matches: 5. CDR3 nucleotide sequence: TGCGCCAGCAGCCCAACCGGGGGGCAAGAGACCCAGTACTTC. Translated: CASSPTGGQETQYF.

The DNA for the CDR3 is TGTGCCAGCAGCTTTTCGGGGGGGCGGGCAAACAATGAGCAGTTCTTC. Amino acid sequence: CASSFSGGRANNEQFF. The V gene is TRBV5-4, the J gene TRBJ2-1; 8 bases map to TRBD2. The CDR3 covers 16 residues. Unmatched junction bases numbered 9, after V lost 2 bases and J lost 5 bases. Germline V lookup: CDR1 SGHNT, CDR2 YYREEE (reference sequence).

The J gene is TRBJ1-2, the V gene TRBV30, with TRBD1 matching 7 bases. The J segment lost 2 bases and the V segment lost 5 bases, leaving 8 bases of the junction unmatched. Looked up from germline, CDR1 is GTSNPN and CDR2 is SVGIG (reference sequence). This CDR3 comprises 14 residues. The CDR3 sequence: CAWLRDSRNYGYTF. DNA for the CDR3: TGTGCCTGGCTAAGGGACAGTCGGAACTATGGCTACACCTTC.

The rearrangement links TRBV2 to TRBJ2-1, with 7 bases fitting TRBD2. The germline gives CDR1 SNHLY, CDR2 FYNNEI. V dropped 4 bases and J dropped 13; count of bases not matched to a gene: 7. The CDR3 totals 12 residues. The CDR3 is CASSVRTRPQFF. For the CDR3, the DNA is TGTGCCAGCAGTGTCCGGACTAGGCCCCAGTTCTTC. Complete variable domain (other parts from reference TRBV2 and TRBJ2-1): EPEVTQTPSHQVTQMGQEVILRCVPISNHLYFYWYRQILGQKVEFLVSFYNNEISEKSEIFDDQFSVERPDGSNFTLKIRSTKLEDSAMYFCASSVRTRPQFFGPGTRLTVL.

This chain uses TRBV2 with TRBJ2-1; 7 nucleotides line up with TRBD2. The CDR3 length is 12 residues. Germline-derived CDR1 and CDR2 are SNHLY and FYNNEI. Germline trimming cut 6 bases from V and 10 bases from J; bases unmatched to any gene: 6. The CDR3, as DNA: TGTGCCAGCAGCGGACTAGACTCGGAGCAGTTCTTC. Its translation: CASSGLDSEQFF. The full variable domain, completed using reference TRBV2 and TRBJ2-1, is EPEVTQTPSHQVTQMGQEVILRCVPISNHLYFYWYRQILGQKVEFLVSFYNNEISEKSEIFDDQFSVERPDGSNFTLKIRSTKLEDSAMYFCASSGLDSEQFFGPGTRLTVL.

The gene calls are TRBV5-1 and TRBJ2-1; D may match TRBD1 or TRBD2 (5 bases each). The CDR3 has 15 residues. Germline V gene lookup returns CDR1 SGHRS and CDR2 YFSETQ. The V end lost 4 bases, the J end lost 4 bases, and 15 bases lay between the germline ends. The CDR3 DNA is TGCGCCAGCAGCGAAATGGGGACCAATTACAATGAGCAGTTCTTC. This translates into CASSEMGTNYNEQFF.

The gene calls are TRBV7-2 and TRBJ2-3; D may be TRBD2 (5 bases). Per germline, CDR1 SGHTA and CDR2 FQGNSA. V dropped 4 bases and J dropped 2 bases, with 10 bases sitting between them. The CDR3 length is 14 residues. The CDR3 nucleotides are TGTGCCAGCAGCTCCTCCCGGGACACAGATACGCAGTATTTT. This codes for CASSSSRDTDTQYF.

The rearrangement links TRBV19 to TRBJ1-2; 9 bases match TRBD1. The CDR3 totals 15 residues. CDR1 and CDR2 from the germline V gene are LNHDA and SQIVND (reference sequence). J gave up 3 bases and V 3 bases, and 5 bases lay outside the gene matches. The CDR3 here is CASSILGQGYYGYTF. The CDR3 DNA is TGTGCCAGTAGTATCCTAGGACAGGGGTACTATGGCTACACCTTC.